This entry is about one T cell receptor (beta chain). What it binds is not known. These data are taken from a study of Ad26.COV2.S vaccination and SARS-CoV-2 variants. Overall study: The donor belonged to the COV1001 Ad26.COV2.S trial arm.

Treatment specified: approximately 18 received Ad26.COV2.S at low or high dose, single or two shots; 5 received placebo; per-sample allocation not given. All samples were drawn on day 63, counting from the first vaccine or placebo injection. Produced via immunoSEQ multiplex PCR; TCRdb's table is partial and in-frame only. The sample consists of about 680,000 clones, around 89% of them appearing once. V lost 2 bases, J lost 5 bases, and 2 bases stayed unmatched. Germline CDR1 MGHRA, CDR2 YSYEKL. This CDR3 has 13 residues. Study conclusions and caveats: People who got the vaccine had more spike-specific TCR breadth than people who got placebo.

This material consisted of peripheral blood, taken in a trial of Ad26.COV2.S vaccine versus placebo. The sequence was collected from a person aged 18-60 years who received the Ad26.COV2.S COVID-19 vaccine or a placebo. V usage is TRBV4-1 and J usage is TRBJ2-5; 7 bases are shared with TRBD2. CDR3 amino acids: CASSQWRGETQYF. In DNA, the CDR3 is TGCGCCAGCAGCCAATGGCGGGGGGAGACCCAGTACTTC.